This T cell receptor (beta chain) emerged from a study of blood T cell repertoires in COVID-19. On the study more broadly: Sources were T cells, B-cell-depleted T cells, or PBMCs; the material itself was cDNA or gDNA.

This clone has a single count. As processed by the authors: By means of reference gene primer amplification, nucleated cell counts were estimated. The repertoire was sequenced with immunoSEQ multiplex PCR; TCRdb's copy has only in-frame clones and lacks some. The V and J calls and clone size come from that table; D and trimming were worked out from the DNA. The sample records roughly 250,000 clones, 82% being singletons. The clonotype was recovered from a woman older than 75 with active or convalescent COVID-19. Sequenced material: peripheral blood.

CDR3 protein: CAIRIASSYEQYF. The CDR3 DNA sequence: TGTGCCATCAGAATAGCCTCCTCCTACGAGCAGTACTTC. The chain combines TRBV10-3 with TRBJ2-7, with D hard to call. Germline lookup yields CDR1 ENHRY and CDR2 SYGVKD. Trimming cost V 6 bases and J 0 bases, with 9 bases left between them. The CDR3 consists of 13 residues.